These T cell receptor beta chains were read from a single sample in a study of PD-1 blockade in classical Hodgkin lymphoma. Clones were sequenced by immunoSEQ multiplex PCR, and TCRdb holds only the in-frame ones, with some missing. The repertoire consists of some 4,500 clones, with approximately 67% occurring once and the leading ten covering 25% to 30%. This specimen was peripheral blood mononuclear cells (PBMCs), taken before the fourth cycle of nivolumab. The origin of the receptors is a human donor with classical Hodgkin lymphoma. Both conserved end residues are part of each CDR3. D genes are given only for firm matches. Clone size, where shown, is once, few, many, or a class for clones that have expanded.

TRBD1,TRBJ2-2,TRBV18,NA,CASSPNRQGASGELFF,TGTGCCAGCTCACCCAATCGACAGGGGGCTAGCGGGGAGCTGTTTTTT
NA,TRBJ2-3,TRBV5-5,NA,CASSILAAPSDTQYF,TGTGCCAGCAGCATATTAGCGGCCCCGTCTGATACGCAGTATTTT
NA,TRBJ2-1,TRBV18,few,CASPPSNEQFF,TGTGCCAGCCCCCCTTCTAATGAGCAGTTCTTC
NA,TRBJ2-1,TRBV21-1,NA,CASSTYTGLARRGGEQFF,TGTGCCAGCAGCACTTATACCGGACTAGCCCGGCGGGGGGGTGAGCAGTTCTTC
NA,TRBJ2-5,TRBV5-5,NA,CASSAGYEETQYF,TGTGCCAGCAGCGCCGGTTATGAAGAGACCCAGTACTTC
TRBD2,TRBJ2-1,TRBV7-9,NA,CASSSTSGQKEFF,TGTGCCAGCAGCTCGACTAGCGGGCAGAAAGAGTTCTTC
TRBD1,TRBJ2-1,TRBV18,NA,CASSSRTGGEYNEQFF,TGTGCCAGCTCAAGTCGGACAGGGGGCGAGTACAATGAGCAGTTCTTC
NA,TRBJ1-1,TRBV20-1,few,CSARRAFF,TGCAGTGCTAGACGGGCTTTCTTT
TRBD2,TRBJ2-2,TRBV10-3,once,CAIWRRGLAANTGELFF,TGTGCCATCTGGCGGCGGGGACTAGCGGCTAACACCGGGGAGCTGTTTTTT
TRBD2,TRBJ2-3,TRBV5-1,once,CASRLAGGDTQYF,TGCGCCAGCAGACTGGCGGGAGGAGATACGCAGTATTTT
NA,TRBJ1-4,TRBV11-1,NA,CASSLGGYEEKLFF,TGTGCCAGCAGCTTAGGGGGCTACGAGGAAAAACTGTTTTTT
NA,TRBJ1-1,TRBV7-6,few,CASSLAPGQRTEAFF,TGTGCCAGCAGCTTAGCACCGGGACAAAGGACTGAAGCTTTCTTT
NA,TRBJ2-1,TRBV5-1,NA,CASSLAGEQFF,TGCGCCAGCAGCTTGGCGGGTGAGCAGTTCTTC
TRBD1,TRBJ1-1,TRBV28,NA,CASSPLQGKGDAEAFF,TGTGCCAGCAGTCCGTTACAGGGGAAGGGTGATGCTGAAGCTTTCTTT
NA,TRBJ2-1,TRBV5-4,NA,CASSKTHQYNEQFF,TGTGCCAGCAGCAAAACCCACCAATACAATGAGCAGTTCTTC
TRBD2,TRBJ2-1,TRBV18,NA,CASSPRLAGGINEQFF,TGTGCCAGCTCACCCAGACTAGCGGGAGGAATCAATGAGCAGTTCTTC
TRBD1,TRBJ2-3,TRBV29-1,NA,CSTTGTGQTDTQYF,TGCAGCACGACCGGGACAGGGCAGACAGATACGCAGTATTTT
TRBD2,TRBJ2-7,TRBV28,NA,CASSFFRTSGPREQYF,TGTGCCAGCAGTTTTTTCCGGACTAGCGGCCCTAGGGAGCAGTACTTC
NA,TRBJ2-5,TRBV30,once,CAWSSSQETQYF,TGTGCCTGGAGTTCATCCCAAGAGACCCAGTACTTC
TRBD1,TRBJ2-2,TRBV11-3,NA,CASTTGETGELFF,TGTGCCAGCACCACAGGGGAAACCGGGGAGCTGTTTTTT
NA,TRBJ2-3,TRBV19,NA,CAGGKGFPRRFADTDTQYF,TGTGCGGGGGGCAAAGGGTTCCCTCGGAGGTTCGCCGACACAGATACGCAGTATTTT
TRBD1,TRBJ2-7,TRBV18,few,CASSPGQGAYEQYF,TGTGCCAGCTCACCGGGACAGGGGGCCTACGAGCAGTACTTC
NA,TRBJ1-6,TRBV6-5,NA,CASSYSRSNSPLHF,TGTGCCAGCAGTTACTCCCGAAGTAATTCACCCCTCCACTTT
NA,TRBJ2-3,TRBV7-6,NA,CASATLTDTQYF,TGTGCCAGCGCTACTCTCACAGATACGCAGTATTTT
NA,TRBJ2-1,TRBV7-6,NA,CASSPRSSHSYNEQFF,TGTGCCAGCAGCCCCCGTAGCAGTCACTCCTACAATGAGCAGTTCTTC
NA,TRBJ2-2,TRBV5-6,NA,CASSFVTGELFF,TGTGCCAGCAGCTTCGTTACCGGGGAGCTGTTTTTT
NA,TRBJ2-1,TRBV1,NA,CTSSPDRQGLEQMYKVSEQFF,TGCACCAGCAGCCCTGACAGGCAAGGTCTCGAGCAAATGTATAAGGTAAGTGAGCAGTTCTTC
NA,TRBJ1-5,TRBV18,medium-sized,CASSPPGGTTSNQPQHF,TGTGCCAGCTCACCACCGGGCGGGACAACTTCCAATCAGCCCCAGCATTTT
NA,TRBJ2-2,TRBV6-4,NA,CASSEKAATGELFF,TGTGCCAGCAGTGAAAAAGCGGCCACCGGGGAGCTGTTTTTT
NA,TRBJ1-2,TRBV27,medium-sized,CASSLLGQPLDGGYTF,TGTGCCAGCAGTTTGCTAGGACAGCCCCTAGATGGTGGCTACACCTTC
TRBD2,TRBJ2-7,TRBV28,few,CASSFFREGPSEQYF,TGTGCCAGCAGTTTTTTTCGGGAGGGCCCCAGCGAGCAGTACTTC
NA,TRBJ2-5,TRBV7-3,NA,CASSLMGGRGEETQYF,TGTGCCAGCAGCTTAATGGGAGGTAGGGGAGAAGAGACCCAGTACTTC
NA,TRBJ1-5,TRBV2,NA,CASRDDRNQPQHF,TGTGCCAGCAGGGACGACCGGAATCAGCCCCAGCATTTT
NA,TRBJ2-1,TRBV4-1,NA,CASSRRDRGLLAGYEQFF,TGCGCCAGCAGCCGACGGGACAGGGGGTTACTAGCGGGATATGAGCAGTTCTTC
NA,TRBJ2-5,TRBV2,NA,CASSEAGNPQETQYF,TGTGCCAGCAGTGAAGCAGGGAACCCCCAAGAGACCCAGTACTTC
TRBD2,TRBJ2-5,TRBV6-1,NA,CASSSSGRAEETQYF,TGTGCCAGCAGTTCCAGCGGGAGGGCCGAAGAGACCCAGTACTTC
NA,TRBJ2-2,TRBV25-1,NA,CASSEEWAGELFF,TGTGCCAGCAGTGAGGAGTGGGCCGGGGAGCTGTTTTTT
NA,TRBJ2-3,TRBV11-3,once,CASSLRPSPDTQYF,TGTGCCAGCAGCTTAAGGCCCTCCCCAGATACGCAGTATTTT
NA,TRBJ1-5,TRBV4-3,NA,CASSQDTRAGNQPQHF,TGCGCCAGCAGCCAAGACACCCGGGCGGGAAATCAGCCTCAGCATTTT
NA,TRBJ1-2,TRBV20-1,NA,CSARGGGYTF,TGCAGTGCTAGAGGGGGCGGCTACACCTTC
TRBD1,TRBJ2-2,TRBV5-3,medium-sized,CARRILDRGSDGELFF,TGTGCCAGAAGGATTCTAGACAGGGGTAGTGACGGGGAGCTGTTTTTT
TRBD1,TRBJ1-6,TRBV7-8,few,CASSSTGDPSSPLHF,TGTGCCAGCAGCTCCACAGGGGATCCTTCCTCACCCCTCCACTTT
NA,TRBJ2-1,TRBV6-6,hyperexpanded,CASTPSNRDLAYEQFF,TGTGCCAGCACCCCATCTAACCGGGACTTAGCATATGAGCAGTTCTTC
TRBD2,TRBJ2-1,TRBV7-6,NA,CASSLVLAGGYNEQFF,TGTGCCAGCAGCTTAGTACTCGCGGGGGGTTACAATGAGCAGTTCTTC
NA,TRBJ2-3,TRBV7-3,NA,CASSLRLNTDTQYF,TGTGCCAGCAGCTTACGTTTAAACACAGATACGCAGTATTTT
NA,TRBJ2-7,TRBV28,NA,CASSLFFLDRMSSYEQYF,TGTGCCAGCAGTTTATTCTTTCTCGACAGGATGAGCTCCTACGAGCAGTACTTC
NA,TRBJ2-5,TRBV7-3,NA,CASSVGGGSQETQYF,TGTGCCAGCAGCGTGGGAGGAGGGTCCCAAGAGACCCAGTACTTC
NA,TRBJ2-7,TRBV2,NA,CASRAGRSGHSYEQYF,TGTGCCAGCAGGGCAGGACGGTCGGGCCACTCCTACGAGCAGTACTTC
TRBD2,TRBJ2-5,TRBV5-1,few,CASRTGVAGEGETQYF,TGCGCCAGCAGAACGGGAGTAGCGGGAGAGGGAGAGACCCAGTACTTC
NA,TRBJ2-1,TRBV19,few,CASSRNRDREQFF,TGTGCCAGTAGTAGGAACAGGGACCGGGAGCAGTTCTTC
NA,TRBJ1-6,TRBV18,NA,CASSPRGQGSLHF,TGTGCCAGCTCACCACGGGGTCAGGGGTCCCTCCACTTT